The following is a T cell receptor (beta chain) sequence with its context. Its antigen is unknown. V lost 3 bases and J 2 bases, leaving 9 bases between the germline ends. The CDR3 runs 14 residues. CDR1 and CDR2 (germline): SGHTA, FQGNSA. In the ViraFEST assay, antigen-specific CD4+ clonotypes were identified by expansion after peptide-pool stimulation. CD4+ T cell isolation took place after 10 days of culture. Each person got two doses of an mRNA SARS-CoV-2 vaccine, BNT162b2 or mRNA-1273. Vaccinees lacked prior SARS-CoV-2 infection and tested negative for nucleocapsid antibodies. Cultures got half-medium changes with IL-2 on days 3 and 7. This entry is derived from a study of vaccination effects on CD4 cells after COVID-19. Some clones are missing from TCRdb's copy, which holds only in-frame ones; the method was immunoSEQ multiplex PCR. The data show 28,000 or so clones, around four fifths seen once.

Whole-study results and caveats: The study enrolled few convalescent patients and sampled no early post-infection timepoints. Clones arising from infection and from vaccination showed marked clonal contraction late after vaccination.

The sequence was collected from a human donor who received a COVID-19 vaccine. This specimen was CD4+ T cells from PBMCs cultured with HCoV-NL63 spike peptides, taken after COVID-19 vaccination. The chain uses TRBV7-2 and TRBJ2-3; weak D call: TRBD1 (6 bases). CDR3 nucleotides: TGTGCCAGCAGCTTCGGGACACACACAGATACGCAGTATTTT. It specifies CASSFGTHTDTQYF.